This T cell receptor (beta chain) was recovered during a study of control samples from healthy donors and cancer patients. V trimming: 4 bases; J trimming: 2 bases; junction bases outside the gene matches: 9. From germline, CDR1 is KGHDR and CDR2 SFDVKD. The CDR3 is 17 residues long. TCRdb's copy holds only in-frame clones and misses some; the assay was immunoSEQ multiplex PCR. The table includes 200,000 or so clones, just under 95% detected once. This TCR came from a man between 50 and 59 years old in good health. This sequence joins TRBV24-1 and TRBJ2-2; 7 bases fit TRBD2. Sample: blood. CDR3 nucleotide sequence: TGTGCCACCAGTGACCTCCCTCAGCGGGGCAACACCGGGGAGCTGTTTTTT. Its protein product is CATSDLPQRGNTGELFF.